Listed here are 32 T cell receptor beta chains from one sample, sequenced in a study of shared clonotypes between healthy human individuals (dated by TCRdb to about 2020). Receptor libraries were prepared by the immunoSEQ multiplex PCR assay. TCRdb stores this immuneACCESS table with in-frame sequences only. Part of the clones is absent; in the studies checked, under half of the shortfall reflects unresolved V genes, and no reason is known for the rest. The table for this sample lists roughly 2.4 million clones; about 94% of them were counted only once. Together, the top ten hold 0.1% to 0.15% of the sample. Sequencing was done on a sample of naive CD4+ T cells sorted from blood. This specimen's cell subset or site label, interpreted: CD45RA+ positively selected. These receptor sequences come from a man aged 18 to 29 in good health.

Concerning this clone itself: The same CDR3 arises from other DNA sequences in this sample as well. This rearrangement joins TRBV5-1 to TRBJ1-6, with D maybe TRBD1 (6 bases). This CDR3 region has 16 residues. Trimming pared 3 bases from V and 0 bases from J, leaving 10 bases between. The germline V gene has CDR1 SGHRS and CDR2 YFSETQ. CDR3 DNA: TGCGCCAGCAGCTCTGGACAGAGCTCCTATAATTCACCCCTCCACTTT. It codes for CASSSGQSSYNSPLHF.

The rearrangement uses TRBV27 and TRBJ1-2; D gene ambiguous. The CDR3 has 12 amino acids. Germline V gene sequence: CDR1 MNHEY, CDR2 SMNVEV (reference sequence). Trimming took off 5 bases at V and 8 bases at J, with 12 bases between the two ends. The CDR3 region has the DNA TGTGCCAGCAGTGAGGGTAGAGGGGGCTACACCTTC. It translates to CASSEGRGGYTF.

The chain carries TRBV28 and TRBJ1-3; a possible D gene is TRBD1 (5 bases). The germline gives CDR1 MDHEN, CDR2 SYDVKM. V gave up 3 bases and J gave up 0 bases, with 12 bases separating them. The CDR3 is 16 residues long. DNA for the CDR3: TGTGCCAGCAGTTTGCTGACAGCGAACTCTGGAAACACCATATATTTT. Protein sequence: CASSLLTANSGNTIYF.

The gene calls are TRBV18 and TRBJ2-5; D is unresolved. Germline lookup yields CDR1 KGHSH and CDR2 LQKENI. V dropped 3 bases and J dropped 4 bases, with 9 bases sitting between them. The CDR3 contains 13 residues. The DNA of the CDR3 is TGTGCCAGCTCACCGGAGCTGAGAGAGACCCAGTACTTC. Amino acids: CASSPELRETQYF. The complete variable domain, with remaining parts taken from reference TRBV18 and TRBJ2-5, reads NAGVMQNPRHLVRRRGQEARLRCSPMKGHSHVYWYRQLPEEGLKFMVYLQKENIIDESGMPKERFSAEFPKEGPSILRIQQVVRGDSAAYFCASSPELRETQYFGPGTRLLVL.

The chain recombines TRBV5-1 with TRBJ1-3; the D gene is possibly TRBD1 (5 bases). V lost 4 bases to trimming and J lost 7 bases, with 12 bases between them. Germline loops: CDR1 SGHRS, CDR2 YFSETQ. This CDR3 is built from 13 residues. CDR3 nucleotide sequence: TGCGCCAGCAGCCCGGATGGGGGGAACACCATATATTTT. Protein: CASSPDGGNTIYF.

The chain is built from TRBV5-3 and TRBJ1-5, with 8 bases identical to TRBD1. TRBV5-3 is an ORF for which the function is uncertain. Germline trimming cut 6 bases from V and 0 bases from J; bases unmatched to any gene: 11. This CDR3 has 17 residues. For the CDR3, the DNA is TGTGCCAGAACGCTCGGGACAGGTCATTATAGCAATCAGCCCCAGCATTTT. Its protein is CARTLGTGHYSNQPQHF.

V is TRBV4-3 and J is TRBJ2-3, with no clear D. CDR3 length equals 15 residues. The V gene lost 3 bases and the J gene lost 5 bases, with 15 bases spanning the gap. Germline-derived CDR1 and CDR2 are LGHNA and YSLEER. CDR3 coding DNA: TGCGCCAGCAGCCAGGATGGAACCCGACTAGATACGCAGTATTTT. This translates into CASSQDGTRLDTQYF.

V and J are TRBV7-9 and TRBJ2-3, with TRBD1 as a possible D gene (5 bases). The CDR3 has 14 amino acids. Trimming removed 2 bases from V and 5 bases from J, with 11 bases in between. Germline V gene data show CDR1 as SEHNR and CDR2 as FQNEAQ (reference sequence). The CDR3 DNA sequence: TGTGCCAGCAGCTTAAGGGCAGGGCGAGATACGCAGTATTTT. Its translation is CASSLRAGRDTQYF.

The chain uses TRBV6-5 and TRBJ1-1, with D maybe TRBD1 (5 bases). Germline V gene data show CDR1 as MNHEY and CDR2 as SVGAGI. V dropped 2 bases and J dropped 4 bases, with 14 bases sitting between them. CDR3 size: 15 residues. DNA for the CDR3: TGTGCCAGCAGTTACCAATCGACAGCCGTCACTGAAGCTTTCTTT. Translated, it gives CASSYQSTAVTEAFF.

This chain links TRBV29-1 with TRBJ2-4; 10 positions agree with TRBD1. CDR3 length: 13 amino acids. V shed 0 bases, J shed 7 bases, and the junction held 0 bases outside the gene matches. The germline CDR1 and CDR2 sequences are SQVTM and ANQGSEA. As DNA, the CDR3 is TGCAGCGTTGAAGAGGACAGGGGGAACATTCAGTACTTC. Translation: CSVEEDRGNIQYF.

V usage is TRBV19 and J usage is TRBJ2-5, with a weak D call TRBD1 (5 bases). Per the germline V gene, CDR1 is LNHDA and CDR2 is SQIVND (reference sequence). CDR3 length: 14 residues. Trimming shortened V by 2 bases and J by 0 bases, and 7 bases separated the two germline ends. The CDR3 bases are TGTGCCAGTAGTATACCAGGGTACCAAGAGACCCAGTACTTC. Translation gives CASSIPGYQETQYF.

The chain recombines TRBV6-1 with TRBJ2-2; TRBD1 matches 7 bases. V dropped 8 bases and J dropped 1; count of bases not matched to a gene: 7. CDR1 is MNHNS and CDR2 is SASEGT in the germline V gene. CDR3 length equals 15 residues. CDR3 in DNA: TGTGCCAGCCTATCGGACAGGATGAACACCGGGGAGCTGTTTTTT. This encodes CASLSDRMNTGELFF.

The rearrangement joins TRBV7-9 to TRBJ2-2, with D hard to call. This CDR3 is 10 amino acids long. Germline-derived CDR1 and CDR2 are SEHNR and FQNEAQ (reference sequence). Trimming removed 11 bases from V and 6 bases from J, with 7 bases in between. CDR3 DNA sequence: TGTGCCCACATCGCCGGGGAGCTGTTTTTT. Translating it yields CAHIAGELFF.

For this clone: Other DNA sequences of this sample code for an identical CDR3. The genes are TRBV18 and TRBJ1-2, with D hard to call. CDR1 and CDR2 (germline): KGHSH, LQKENI. Trimming removed 2 bases from V and 2 bases from J, with 6 bases in between. The CDR3 loop spans 13 amino acids. The CDR3 coding sequence is TGTGCCAGCTCACCAGGGCAAAACTATGGCTACACCTTC. It specifies CASSPGQNYGYTF. Full variable domain (missing parts from reference TRBV18 and TRBJ1-2): NAGVMQNPRHLVRRRGQEARLRCSPMKGHSHVYWYRQLPEEGLKFMVYLQKENIIDESGMPKERFSAEFPKEGPSILRIQQVVRGDSAAYFCASSPGQNYGYTFGSGTRLTVV.

The rearrangement uses TRBV5-1 and TRBJ2-2, with D possibly TRBD2 on 5 matching bases. The CDR3 totals 14 residues. The germline CDR1 and CDR2 sequences are SGHRS and YFSETQ. V was clipped by 3 bases and J by 3 bases, with 9 bases between them. In nucleotides, the CDR3 is TGCGCCAGCAGCTGGAGGACGGACACCGGGGAGCTGTTTTTT. Protein product: CASSWRTDTGELFF. The entire variable domain, with the rest obtained from reference TRBV5-1 and TRBJ2-2, is as follows: KAGVTQTPRYLIKTRGQQVTLSCSPISGHRSVSWYQQTPGQGLQFLFEYFSETQRNKGNFPGRFSGRQFSNSRSEMNVSTLELGDSALYLCASSWRTDTGELFFGEGSRLTVL.

V gene TRBV6-6 combines with J gene TRBJ2-3; D uncertain. The germline gives CDR1 MNHNY, CDR2 SVGAGI (reference sequence). Trimming pared 4 bases from V and 10 bases from J, leaving 15 bases between. The length of the CDR3 is 13 residues. Here the CDR3 DNA reads TGTGCCAGCAGTTTCAGTCCCTCTTCGGCGCAGTATTTT. It codes for CASSFSPSSAQYF.

CDR3 DNA sequence: TGTGCCAGCAGTTATGGTTTATCAGACGGCTACACCTTC. This codes for CASSYGLSDGYTF. This sequence joins TRBV6-5 and TRBJ1-2; D remains unclear. Germline V gene sequence: CDR1 MNHEY, CDR2 SVGAGI. Trimming pared 3 bases from V and 8 bases from J, leaving 13 bases between. The CDR3 is 13 amino acids.

In the case of this clone: Sequence at one end of the junction differs from germline and may be a read error. The chain has TRBV6-6 and TRBJ1-2; 8 nucleotides agree with TRBD1. This CDR3 region has 12 residues. CDR1 is MNHNY, CDR2 SVGAGI, per germline (reference sequence). The chain's CDR3 is CASSYLTGELNF. For the CDR3, the DNA is TGTGCCAGCAGTTACTTGACAGGGGAATTAAACTTC.

The chain employs TRBV7-9 and TRBJ1-4; 8 nucleotides agree with TRBD1. The CDR3 has 14 amino acids. The trim removed 5 bases at V and 8 bases at J, leaving 7 bases unmatched. Germline V gene sequence: CDR1 SEHNR, CDR2 FQNEAQ (reference sequence). In nucleotides, the CDR3 is TGTGCCAGCAGCCGAGACAGGGGAAGGGAAAAACTGTTTTTT. Amino acid sequence: CASSRDRGREKLFF.

The CDR3 here is CSVVRVGKLFF. The CDR3 DNA follows: TGCAGCGTTGTGAGAGTCGGAAAACTGTTTTTT. V and J are TRBV29-1 and TRBJ1-4; D unclear. The V gene lost 4 bases and the J gene lost 10 bases, with 10 bases spanning the gap. Germline CDR1 reads SQVTM; CDR2 reads ANQGSEA. This CDR3 region has 11 residues.

The chain is built from TRBV28 and TRBJ1-1; the D is unclear. Trimming removed 6 bases at V and 1 base at J, with 9 bases between. The CDR3 spans 13 residues. Per germline, CDR1 MDHEN and CDR2 SYDVKM. This chain's CDR3 is CASSPLRNTEAFF. The CDR3 DNA is TGTGCCAGCAGCCCGTTAAGGAACACTGAAGCTTTCTTT. The variable domain in full, with the rest retrieved from reference TRBV28 and TRBJ1-1, is DVKVTQSSRYLVKRTGEKVFLECVQDMDHENMFWYRQDPGLGLRLIYFSYDVKMKEKGDIPEGYSVSREKKERFSLILESASTNQTSMYLCASSPLRNTEAFFGQGTRLTVV.

V gene TRBV6-5 combines with J gene TRBJ2-7; TRBD2 might be the D (6 bases). Trimming pared 6 bases from V and 1 base from J, leaving 13 bases between. The V gene's germline CDR1 is MNHEY and CDR2 SVGAGI. The CDR3 totals 14 residues. CDR3 bases: TGTGCCAGCAGCGTTGGAGGGTTTTCCTACGAGCAGTACTTC. Its protein product is CASSVGGFSYEQYF.

This clone has a single count. The rearrangement uses TRBV5-1 and TRBJ2-1, with 10 bases fitting TRBD2. Germline-derived CDR1 and CDR2 are SGHRS and YFSETQ. This CDR3 has 17 residues. V gave up 6 bases and J gave up 0 bases; unmatched junction bases: 9. CDR3 in DNA: TGCGCCAGCACCAGATCTAGCGGGGGAAGCTCCTACAATGAGCAGTTCTTC. Its translation: CASTRSSGGSSYNEQFF.

This sequence joins TRBV28 and TRBJ1-3; 7 bases are a match to TRBD1. The ends lost 6 bases at V and 3 bases at J; junction bases unmatched: 14. This CDR3 contains 17 residues. The germline V gene has CDR1 MDHEN and CDR2 SYDVKM. CDR3 coding DNA: TGTGCCAGCAGACAGATCGGCCAGGGGGGGATTGGAAACACCATATATTTT. Translation: CASRQIGQGGIGNTIYF.

In this sample, this clone turned up once. This rearrangement joins TRBV9 to TRBJ2-7, with 10 bases aligning to TRBD2. This CDR3 is built from 15 residues. V was clipped by 3 bases and J by 4 bases; unmatched bases: 7. The germline V gene has CDR1 SGDLS and CDR2 YYNGEE. DNA of the CDR3: TGTGCCAGCAGCGAGCCCACTAGCGGGGTTTACGAGCAGTACTTC. It encodes CASSEPTSGVYEQYF. The entire variable domain, with the rest obtained from reference TRBV9 and TRBJ2-7, is as follows: DSGVTQTPKHLITATGQRVTLRCSPRSGDLSVYWYQQSLDQGLQFLIQYYNGEERAKGNILERFSAQQFPDLHSELNLSSLELGDSALYFCASSEPTSGVYEQYFGPGTRLTVT.

The gene calls are TRBV30 and TRBJ1-1, with 9 bases that match TRBD1. The V segment lost 0 bases and the J segment 1 base; nucleotides outside the gene matches: 6. Germline V gene data show CDR1 as GTSNPN and CDR2 as SVGIG (reference sequence). The CDR3 extends over 16 amino acids. The CDR3 region is CAWSVGTGSGNTEAFF. The CDR3, as DNA: TGTGCCTGGAGTGTTGGGACAGGGAGTGGGAACACTGAAGCTTTCTTT.

The chain employs TRBV28 and TRBJ1-1, with D unclear. V shed 3 bases and J shed 4 bases, with 12 bases lying between them. The CDR3 consists of 14 residues. Germline values: CDR1 MDHEN, CDR2 SYDVKM. The DNA for the CDR3 is TGTGCCAGCAGTTTGGGAACCCGAACCACTGAAGCTTTCTTT. This sequence encodes CASSLGTRTTEAFF.

The chain couples TRBV7-9 to TRBJ2-7; D is unresolved. The CDR3 is 13 amino acids. CDR1 and CDR2 (germline): SEHNR, FQNEAQ (reference sequence). Deletions cut 6 bases from V and 7 bases from J, with 16 bases between. CDR3 coding DNA: TGTGCCAGCAGGGGCTCATGGCTGGGGGAGCAGTACTTC. This encodes CASRGSWLGEQYF.

In its sample, this clone was seen once. Other DNA sequences in the sample encode the same CDR3. The chain joins TRBV11-3 to TRBJ2-6; 10 positions agree with TRBD1. The V gene's germline CDR1 is SGHNT and CDR2 YENEEA. This CDR3 spans 16 amino acids. V lost 3 bases and J lost 4; bases outside the gene matches: 3. In DNA form, the CDR3 reads TGTGCCAGCAGCTTGGGACAGGGGACCGGGGCCAACGTCCTGACTTTC. Protein: CASSLGQGTGANVLTF.

The chain recombines TRBV5-6 with TRBJ2-1; 9 nucleotides align to TRBD1. V shed 1 base, J shed 5 bases, and the junction held 7 bases outside the gene matches. The CDR3 length is 16 residues. Per the germline V gene, CDR1 is SGHDT and CDR2 is YYEEEE. CDR3 in amino acids: CASSLLGQGLDNEQFF. CDR3 DNA sequence: TGTGCCAGCAGCTTGCTTGGACAGGGGTTAGACAATGAGCAGTTCTTC. Full variable domain (missing parts from reference TRBV5-6 and TRBJ2-1): DAGVTQSPTHLIKTRGQQVTLRCSPKSGHDTVSWYQQALGQGPQFIFQYYEEEERQRGNFPDRFSGHQFPNYSSELNVNALLLGDSALYLCASSLLGQGLDNEQFFGPGTRLTVL.

V gene TRBV6-5 combines with J gene TRBJ2-7, with D perhaps matching TRBD1 (6 bases). Trimming pared 7 bases from V and 2 bases from J, leaving 12 bases between. Germline assignment: CDR1 MNHEY and CDR2 SVGAGI. This CDR3 is built from 13 residues. CDR3 amino acids: CASTAGVPYEQYF. CDR3 DNA: TGTGCCAGCACGGCAGGGGTCCCCTACGAGCAGTACTTC.

The rearrangement links TRBV6-5 to TRBJ1-5; no firm D call. The CDR3 is 11 amino acids. The germline V gene has CDR1 MNHEY and CDR2 SVGAGI. The germline V and J ends were trimmed by 10 bases and 7 bases, with 11 bases remaining between them. CDR3 protein: CATGSKQPQHF. The DNA for the CDR3 is TGTGCCACCGGTTCGAAGCAGCCCCAGCATTTT.